One and the same sample provided the 20 T cell receptor beta chains below, sequenced in a study of T-cell reconstitution after alpha-beta-depleted transplantation in children (dated by TCRdb to about 2016). Read against the paper, the sample's treatment or condition label means: allogeneic hematopoietic cell transplantation with graft depleted of TCRalphabeta T cells and CD19 B cells. The library came from PCR. TCRdb names Illumina HiSeq 2500 as the instrument used. To normalize quantification of the TCRbeta repertoire, the TCR libraries were built with molecular barcoding that relied on unique molecular identifiers. The public reads were reprocessed in TCRdb via fastp at Q25 and MiXCR, keeping in-frame beta chains. Each CDR3 protein gets just one entry, which takes the most common genes and DNA from the rows behind it. This sample lists around 420,000 distinct CDR3 sequences; around 15% were detected once. The top ten constitute around 30% of the sample.

This specimen consisted of PBMCs, mostly from graft donor cells, obtained 360 days after TCRalphabeta/CD19-depleted stem cell transplant. These receptors were obtained from a boy younger than two who had a stem cell transplant for Wiskott-Aldrich syndrome, so the T cells may come from the graft donor.

The V call is TRBV28, the J call TRBJ2-5; 12 bases line up with TRBD2. Unmatched junction bases numbered 8, after V lost 1 base and J lost 5 bases. Germline CDR1 MDHEN, CDR2 SYDVKM. The CDR3 covers 17 residues. CDR3 sequence reads: CASSLYSLAGGRETQYF. The DNA of the CDR3 is TGTGCCAGCAGTTTATACTCCCTAGCGGGGGGGCGGGAGACCCAGTACTTC.

This clonotype turned up a few times. The chain carries TRBV4-3 and TRBJ2-1, with D tentatively TRBD2 (6 bases). CDR3 length: 18 residues. V was trimmed by 0 bases and J by 2 bases, leaving 17 bases between them. The germline CDR1 and CDR2 sequences are LGHNA and YSLEER. CDR3 in DNA: TGCGCCAGCAGCCAAGATCCGGGAGCGAGTTCCGCCTACAATGAGCAGTTCTTC. Its translation: CASSQDPGASSAYNEQFF.

Only a few counts were recorded for this clonotype. The chain recombines TRBV20-1 with TRBJ2-5, with TRBD2 matching 7 bases. From germline, CDR1 is DFQATT and CDR2 SNEGSKA (reference sequence). Losses at the gene ends were 3 bases for V and 7 bases for J; bases not matched to a gene: 11. The CDR3 is 14 residues long. The CDR3 DNA is TGCAGTGCTAGCTGGGACTACCCTTGGGGGACCCAGTACTTC. As protein: CSASWDYPWGTQYF.

This clonotype was recorded at least ten times. J is TRBJ2-5 and V is TRBV29-1; 12 bases align to TRBD2. The germline CDR1 and CDR2 sequences are SQVTM and ANQGSEA. Trimming cost V 6 bases and J 2 bases; bases outside gene matches: 4. The CDR3 is 14 amino acids. CDR3 region: CSVGLAGPQETQYF. The CDR3 nucleotides read TGCAGCGTCGGACTAGCGGGACCTCAAGAGACCCAGTACTTC.

This chain uses TRBV7-7 with TRBJ2-3; 9 positions match TRBD2. Germline loops: CDR1 SSHAT, CDR2 FNYEAQ (reference sequence). The junction had 2 bases not matched to a gene; V was cut back by 4 bases and J by 0 bases. The CDR3 totals 15 residues. CDR3 nucleotide sequence: TGTGCCAGCAGCTGGGGACTAGCTAGCACAGATACGCAGTATTTT. As protein: CASSWGLASTDTQYF.

The chain uses TRBV27 and TRBJ1-1; possible D gene TRBD1, 6 bases. This CDR3 spans 14 amino acids. Trimming left V 4 bases short and J 11 bases short, with 20 bases between. Germline CDR1 reads MNHEY; CDR2 reads SMNVEV (reference sequence). This chain's CDR3 is CASSSHLKTGHAFF. For the CDR3, the DNA is TGTGCCAGCAGTTCACACTTAAAAACAGGGCACGCTTTCTTT.

This clonotype was counted a few times. The J gene is TRBJ2-2, the V gene TRBV9; TRBD2 agrees at 9 bases. V was clipped by 0 bases and J by 8 bases; unmatched bases: 8. CDR1 is SGDLS, CDR2 YYNGEE, per germline. The CDR3 is 16 residues long. The CDR3 reads CASSVGAGGIRGELFF. For the CDR3, the DNA is TGTGCCAGCAGCGTAGGAGCGGGAGGAATTAGGGGGGAGCTGTTTTTT. Complete variable domain (other parts from reference TRBV9 and TRBJ2-2): DSGVTQTPKHLITATGQRVTLRCSPRSGDLSVYWYQQSLDQGLQFLIQYYNGEERAKGNILERFSAQQFPDLHSELNLSSLELGDSALYFCASSVGAGGIRGELFFGEGSRLTVL.

This clonotype was counted between two and nine times. The CDR3, as DNA: TGTGCCAGCAGTTTAGGGTACATGGGAGGCTACACCTTC. It codes for CASSLGYMGGYTF. This chain connects TRBV12-3 or TRBV12-4 to TRBJ1-2, with no clear D. The V end was cut by 1 base, the J end by 8 bases, with 11 bases between. This CDR3 region has 13 residues.

The rearrangement uses TRBV12-3 or TRBV12-4 and TRBJ2-7; TRBD1 aligns across 7 bases. The CDR3 spans 15 residues. V was clipped by 4 bases and J by 0 bases; unmatched bases: 6. CDR3 amino acids: CASSSRQGSSYEQYF. CDR3 bases: TGTGCCAGCAGTTCCCGACAGGGAAGCTCCTACGAGCAGTACTTC.

This clonotype was detected only a few times. The CDR3 DNA is TGTGCCAGCAGTTTAGGCGCCCATTACGAGCAGTACTTC. It is translated as CASSLGAHYEQYF. This chain joins TRBV12-3 or TRBV12-4 and TRBJ2-7; D is undetermined. Deletions cut 1 base from V and 4 bases from J, with 8 bases between. This CDR3 has 13 amino acids.

The chain joins TRBV5-4 to TRBJ1-2; no firm D call. Looked up from germline, CDR1 is SGHNT and CDR2 is YYREEE (reference sequence). This CDR3 is built from 15 residues. V lost 2 bases and J 5 bases, leaving 16 bases between the germline ends. The CDR3 DNA is TGTGCCAGCAGCTTCGCACTCGAACCACAGTATGGCTACACCTTC. Amino acids: CASSFALEPQYGYTF.

This clonotype has a count of ten or more. CDR3 region: CASSPGQFYGYTF. The DNA for the CDR3 is TGTGCCAGCAGTCCCGGACAGTTCTATGGCTACACCTTC. V is TRBV12-3 or TRBV12-4 and J is TRBJ1-2; D perhaps matches TRBD1 (6 bases). Trimming cost V 5 bases and J 4 bases, with 11 bases left between them. CDR3 length: 13 amino acids.

This clonotype was recorded a few times. The gene calls are TRBV18 and TRBJ2-2, with D possibly being TRBD1 (5 bases). CDR3 size: 16 residues. Per the germline V gene, CDR1 is KGHSH and CDR2 is LQKENI. Trimming took 2 bases from V and 1 from J, leaving 11 bases between them. The DNA for the CDR3 is TGTGCCAGCTCACCAATTTCTACAGGGAACACCGGGGAGCTGTTTTTT. This sequence encodes CASSPISTGNTGELFF.

There are a few counts of this clonotype. This chain joins TRBV11-2 and TRBJ2-7; D could derive from TRBD1 or TRBD2 (5 bases each). Trimming removed 4 bases at V and 6 bases at J, with 13 bases between. The V gene's germline CDR1 is SGHAT and CDR2 FQNNGV. The CDR3 is made up of 13 amino acids. The CDR3: CASSSVTRGEQYF. The CDR3 DNA reads as TGTGCCAGCAGCTCAGTCACTAGGGGCGAGCAGTACTTC. Variable domain in full (rest from reference TRBV11-2 and TRBJ2-7): EAGVAQSPRYKIIEKRQSVAFWCNPISGHATLYWYQQILGQGPKLLIQFQNNGVVDDSQLPKDRFSAERLKGVDSTLKIQPAKLEDSAVYLCASSSVTRGEQYFGPGTRLTVT.

This clonotype was detected only a few times. The chain combines TRBV29-1 with TRBJ2-7; D is uncertain. This CDR3 is 11 amino acids long. V was pared by 0 bases and J by 5 bases, with 5 bases between. Germline V lookup: CDR1 SQVTM, CDR2 ANQGSEA. CDR3 sequence (DNA): TGCAGCGTTGAAGACCCTAACGAGCAGTACTTC. It translates to CSVEDPNEQYF.

The chain combines TRBV28 with TRBJ1-2, with TRBD1 matching 8 bases. Germline V gene lookup returns CDR1 MDHEN and CDR2 SYDVKM. The CDR3 length is 12 residues. Trimming removed 9 bases from V and 4 bases from J; junction bases left unmatched: 4. The CDR3, as DNA: TGTGCCAGTTGGACAGGGAGCTATGGCTACACCTTC. It specifies CASWTGSYGYTF.

This clonotype was counted a few times. The rearrangement joins TRBV20-1 to TRBJ1-1; D remains ambiguous. Germline V gene lookup returns CDR1 DFQATT and CDR2 SNEGSKA (reference sequence). The ends were cut back, 6 bases at V and 3 bases at J, with 11 bases in the middle. The CDR3 length is 12 residues. CDR3 sequence: CSAIPQDTEAFF. The CDR3 DNA follows: TGCAGTGCAATCCCGCAGGACACTGAAGCTTTCTTT.

The chain recombines TRBV7-2 with TRBJ2-2; 10 nucleotides line up with TRBD1. CDR1 and CDR2 (germline): SGHTA, FQGNSA. The CDR3 has 15 amino acids. The ends lost 6 bases at V and 6 bases at J; junction bases unmatched: 7. The CDR3 bases are TGTGCCAGCAGAGTGACAGGGGGCGCCCCCGGGGAGCTGTTTTTT. As protein: CASRVTGGAPGELFF.

This clonotype showed up just a few times. The chain recombines TRBV27 with TRBJ2-3; no clear D gene. This CDR3 spans 12 amino acids. Per germline, CDR1 MNHEY and CDR2 SMNVEV (reference sequence). V was pared by 8 bases and J by 12 bases, with 18 bases between. Here the CDR3 DNA reads TGTGCCAGCGGGATTAGGGTCGAACCCCAGTATTTT. Translation: CASGIRVEPQYF.

V usage is TRBV6-5 and J usage is TRBJ1-6, with D unresolved. Germline V gene sequence: CDR1 MNHEY, CDR2 SVGAGI. V gave up 5 bases and J gave up 4 bases, with 12 bases separating them. The CDR3 has 15 amino acids. The chain's CDR3 is CASSHTHSYNSPLHF. The CDR3 DNA is TGTGCCAGCAGTCATACCCACAGTTATAATTCACCCCTCCACTTT.